A selection of T cell receptor beta chains follows, all from one sample in a study of shared clonotypes between healthy human individuals. TCRdb's table, derived via immunoSEQ multiplex PCR, lists solely in-frame clones and lacks some. Here the sample spans roughly 2,300,000 clones, 85% to 95% being singletons. Source material: naive CD4+ T cells from PBMCs. These receptors came from a man between 18 and 35 years old in good health. Some clones in this sample may be carry-over from other donors' samples. The conserved cysteine and the conserved F or W are not part of the CDR3 here. The D gene is left open where the match is weak.

d_call: .
v_call: TRBV9
cdr3_aa: ASSVGGTPIVVEQF

d_call: .
v_call: TRBV15
cdr3_aa: ATSRDWQDHYGYT

d_call: TRBD1
v_call: TRBV28
cdr3_aa: ASTRPGTAKTQY

d_call: .
v_call: TRBV21-1
cdr3_aa: ASSTGTSGSPRELF

d_call: .
v_call: TRBV30
cdr3_aa: AGGRNSYEQY

d_call: TRBD1
v_call: TRBV28
cdr3_aa: ASRTGTGVNGYT

d_call: .
v_call: TRBV5-1
cdr3_aa: ASSLYPSSYEQY

d_call: TRBD1
v_call: TRBV5-1
cdr3_aa: ASSLIPGGTEAF

d_call: .
v_call: TRBV18
cdr3_aa: ASSPVGRDTEAF

d_call: .
v_call: TRBV5-1
cdr3_aa: ASKLGAGFTGELF

d_call: .
v_call: TRBV11-3
cdr3_aa: ASSPDGNTGELF

d_call: TRBD2
v_call: TRBV28
cdr3_aa: ASRSTSGRIETQY

d_call: TRBD2
v_call: TRBV7-9
cdr3_aa: ASSPQGGRGTDTQY

d_call: .
v_call: TRBV5-1
cdr3_aa: ASSSEFRTTEAF

d_call: .
v_call: TRBV6-1
cdr3_aa: ASSARGGEGTEAF

d_call: .
v_call: TRBV19
cdr3_aa: ASSRTGRAVNTEAF

d_call: TRBD2
v_call: TRBV18
cdr3_aa: ASSPRAGGFDNEQF

d_call: TRBD1
v_call: TRBV19
cdr3_aa: ASSSCRDRGYEQY

d_call: .
v_call: TRBV10-3
cdr3_aa: AISELSDQPQH

d_call: .
v_call: TRBV28
cdr3_aa: ASSFFLRGGESNQPQH

d_call: TRBD1
v_call: TRBV19
cdr3_aa: ASSRDRGRYEQY

d_call: .
v_call: TRBV2
cdr3_aa: ASSERGYVHGQF

d_call: .
v_call: TRBV6-6
cdr3_aa: ASSTTGSYEQY

d_call: .
v_call: TRBV5-1
cdr3_aa: ASSSLFGGDSENTGELF

d_call: TRBD1
v_call: TRBV7-9
cdr3_aa: ASNRGQGLRETQY

d_call: .
v_call: TRBV5-6
cdr3_aa: ASSLAPVSGYEQY

d_call: .
v_call: TRBV5-8
cdr3_aa: ASSLGQDEKLF

d_call: .
v_call: TRBV28
cdr3_aa: ASSFWAETYEQY

d_call: .
v_call: TRBV7-2
cdr3_aa: ASSLESGGSGNTIY

d_call: .
v_call: TRBV7-2
cdr3_aa: ASSLVGWGETQY

d_call: TRBD2
v_call: TRBV4-3
cdr3_aa: ASSQVLGTSGGGTQY

d_call: TRBD2
v_call: TRBV5-1
cdr3_aa: ASSLVRSGGPTDTQY

d_call: .
v_call: TRBV6-5
cdr3_aa: ASSLDAGRRGYT

d_call: .
v_call: TRBV29-1
cdr3_aa: SVGDGHGYT

d_call: .
v_call: TRBV10-3
cdr3_aa: AISAAVVLTQRNEQF

d_call: .
v_call: TRBV5-1
cdr3_aa: ASSLSGAAYEQY

d_call: .
v_call: TRBV20-1
cdr3_aa: SVDNEQF

d_call: TRBD2
v_call: TRBV5-1
cdr3_aa: ASSSVAGLGETQY

d_call: TRBD1
v_call: TRBV5-6
cdr3_aa: ASSRKGTAANTGELF

d_call: .
v_call: TRBV5-1
cdr3_aa: ASSFGQNEAF

d_call: .
v_call: TRBV7-9
cdr3_aa: VSSFNPTGGLF

d_call: TRBD1
v_call: TRBV28
cdr3_aa: ASSLPGGVDTGELF

d_call: TRBD2
v_call: TRBV5-4
cdr3_aa: ASSLGGLAQYEQY

d_call: .
v_call: TRBV7-8
cdr3_aa: ASSLVGQAF

d_call: .
v_call: TRBV10-3
cdr3_aa: AISDRKPNYGYT

d_call: .
v_call: TRBV4-3
cdr3_aa: ASSQVTGMEQF

d_call: TRBD2
v_call: TRBV29-1
cdr3_aa: SMRPRREGSTDTQY

d_call: .
v_call: TRBV20-1
cdr3_aa: SARGPGELF

d_call: .
v_call: TRBV19
cdr3_aa: ASRPPGAQETQY

d_call: .
v_call: TRBV29-1
cdr3_aa: SVGTPSDTQY